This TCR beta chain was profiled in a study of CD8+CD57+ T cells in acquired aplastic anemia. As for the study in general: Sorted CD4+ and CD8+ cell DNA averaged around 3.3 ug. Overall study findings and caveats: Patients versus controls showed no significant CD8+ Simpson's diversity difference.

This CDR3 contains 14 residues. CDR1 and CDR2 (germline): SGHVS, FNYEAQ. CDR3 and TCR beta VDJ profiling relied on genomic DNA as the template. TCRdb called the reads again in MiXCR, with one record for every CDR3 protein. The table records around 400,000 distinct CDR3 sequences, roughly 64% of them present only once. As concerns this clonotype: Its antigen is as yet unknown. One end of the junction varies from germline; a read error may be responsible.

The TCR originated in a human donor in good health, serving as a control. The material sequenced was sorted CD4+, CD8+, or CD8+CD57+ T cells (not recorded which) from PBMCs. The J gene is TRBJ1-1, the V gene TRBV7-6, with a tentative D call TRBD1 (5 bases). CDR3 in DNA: TGTGCCAGCAGCCAAGGGCGAGGGGCGAATCAGCCCCAGTTT. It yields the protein CASSQGRGANQPQF.